This is a list of T cell receptor beta chains from one sample in a study of shared T cell receptors in the human thymus. Method: immunoSEQ multiplex PCR; TCRdb's copy keeps in-frame clones and lacks some. Among 500,000 to 550,000 clones listed, more than 75% were seen once. This same sample was also part of a study on human thymus T cells.

Input material: thymocytes. All receptors come from a boy in the first two years of life with a congenital heart defect. Both conserved end residues are part of each CDR3. Each record gives: V gene, clone size, D gene, J gene, CDR3 DNA, CDR3 protein. A D gene is named only where the DNA matches it firmly. Rows give clone size only sometimes, using once, few, many, or a class for an expanded clone.

V gene: TRBV27
clone size: .
D gene: TRBD2
J gene: TRBJ2-1
CDR3 DNA: TGTGCCAGCAGTTCCTCGACTAGCGGGGACCTTCCGGGGTCCTACAATGAGCAGTTCTTC
CDR3 protein: CASSSSTSGDLPGSYNEQFF

V gene: TRBV7-8
clone size: .
D gene: .
J gene: TRBJ2-4
CDR3 DNA: TGTGCCAGCAGCTTAGAAGCCCCAGGTCTCAAAAACATTCAGTACTTC
CDR3 protein: CASSLEAPGLKNIQYF

V gene: TRBV4-3
clone size: .
D gene: .
J gene: TRBJ2-1
CDR3 DNA: TGCGCCAGCAGCCAAGAGTCCACACTACCGGGACAAGGCCACAATGAGCAGTTCTTC
CDR3 protein: CASSQESTLPGQGHNEQFF

V gene: TRBV7-9
clone size: .
D gene: .
J gene: TRBJ2-1
CDR3 DNA: TGTGCCAGCAGCCCAACTAATGAGCAGTTCTTC
CDR3 protein: CASSPTNEQFF

V gene: TRBV20-1
clone size: .
D gene: .
J gene: TRBJ2-1
CDR3 DNA: TGCAGTGCTAGATCTGACAATGAGCAGTTCTTC
CDR3 protein: CSARSDNEQFF

V gene: TRBV5-1
clone size: .
D gene: TRBD2
J gene: TRBJ2-3
CDR3 DNA: TGCGCCAGCAGCACCGGACTAGCGGGAGGGCCGGGTCTTGCAGATACGCAGTATTTT
CDR3 protein: CASSTGLAGGPGLADTQYF

V gene: TRBV10-2
clone size: .
D gene: TRBD1
J gene: TRBJ2-7
CDR3 DNA: TGCGCCAGCAGGATAGACAGGGGGCTTTATGAGCAGTACTTC
CDR3 protein: CASRIDRGLYEQYF

V gene: TRBV4-1
clone size: once
D gene: TRBD2
J gene: TRBJ2-7
CDR3 DNA: TGCGCCAGCAGCCAAGTGGGGGACGATACTAGCGGGAGTTCCTACGAGCAGTACTTC
CDR3 protein: CASSQVGDDTSGSSYEQYF

V gene: TRBV7-8
clone size: .
D gene: TRBD2
J gene: TRBJ2-1
CDR3 DNA: TGTGCCAGCAGCTTAGTAGGTCCGGTAGCGGGAGTACGTCAGGGGAATGAGCAGTTCTTC
CDR3 protein: CASSLVGPVAGVRQGNEQFF

V gene: TRBV10-3
clone size: .
D gene: .
J gene: TRBJ1-5
CDR3 DNA: TGTGCCATCAGTGAGTCGCCAGGCTCTTATAGCAATCAGCCCCAGCATTTT
CDR3 protein: CAISESPGSYSNQPQHF

V gene: TRBV11-2
clone size: .
D gene: TRBD2
J gene: TRBJ2-2
CDR3 DNA: TGTGCCAGCAGCCTAGGACCTAGCGGGTACCACGGGGAGCTGTTTTTT
CDR3 protein: CASSLGPSGYHGELFF

V gene: TRBV4-1
clone size: .
D gene: .
J gene: TRBJ1-1
CDR3 DNA: TGCGCCAGCAGCCAAGTCGAGGGGGTGGCGGAAGCTTTCTTT
CDR3 protein: CASSQVEGVAEAFF

V gene: TRBV4-3
clone size: .
D gene: .
J gene: TRBJ1-2
CDR3 DNA: TGCGCCAGCAGCCAAGATAGGGGTACGGAACGCGGTCGCTTTTATGGCTACACCTTC
CDR3 protein: CASSQDRGTERGRFYGYTF

V gene: TRBV20-1
clone size: .
D gene: .
J gene: TRBJ2-5
CDR3 DNA: TGCAGTGCTAGGGGAGAAAAGACCCAGTACTTC
CDR3 protein: CSARGEKTQYF

V gene: TRBV13
clone size: once
D gene: .
J gene: TRBJ2-7
CDR3 DNA: TGTGCCAGCAGCCCACAAGGGGGATCCTACGAGCAGTACTTC
CDR3 protein: CASSPQGGSYEQYF

V gene: TRBV27
clone size: once
D gene: .
J gene: TRBJ1-1
CDR3 DNA: TGTGCCAGCAGTTTACGAGCAGGCTTGAACACTGAAGCTTTCTTT
CDR3 protein: CASSLRAGLNTEAFF

V gene: TRBV6-4
clone size: .
D gene: TRBD2
J gene: TRBJ2-5
CDR3 DNA: TGTGCCAGCATAGACAGACTAGCCCACGGAAAGACCCAGTACTTC
CDR3 protein: CASIDRLAHGKTQYF

V gene: TRBV30
clone size: .
D gene: .
J gene: TRBJ1-1
CDR3 DNA: TGTGCCTGGAGTGGGGACCGGAGGGTTCGCTACGAAGCTTTCTTT
CDR3 protein: CAWSGDRRVRYEAFF

V gene: TRBV9
clone size: .
D gene: .
J gene: TRBJ2-1
CDR3 DNA: TGTGCCAGCAGCCCTCCCCGGAGTAGTAATGAGCAGTTCTTC
CDR3 protein: CASSPPRSSNEQFF

V gene: TRBV6-6
clone size: .
D gene: .
J gene: TRBJ2-4
CDR3 DNA: TGTGCCAGCAGTTACTCGAACCGAGACCGGCGGTCCATTCAGTACTTC
CDR3 protein: CASSYSNRDRRSIQYF

V gene: TRBV6-6
clone size: .
D gene: TRBD1
J gene: TRBJ1-2
CDR3 DNA: TGTGCCAGCAGTCATAACCCCGGCAGGGGGCGGGATGGCTACACCTTC
CDR3 protein: CASSHNPGRGRDGYTF

V gene: TRBV27
clone size: .
D gene: .
J gene: TRBJ2-3
CDR3 DNA: TGTGCCAGCAGTTTGGGGAGGCGGGGAGATACGCAGTATTTT
CDR3 protein: CASSLGRRGDTQYF

V gene: TRBV21-1
clone size: once
D gene: .
J gene: TRBJ2-7
CDR3 DNA: TGTGCCACCAAACCTAGGAGCGGGATCCCAGACATAGCCGAGCAGTACTTC
CDR3 protein: CATKPRSGIPDIAEQYF

V gene: TRBV7-9
clone size: .
D gene: TRBD2
J gene: TRBJ2-1
CDR3 DNA: TGTGCCAGCAGCTTAAGCGGGGGCTTCGATGAGCAGTTCTTC
CDR3 protein: CASSLSGGFDEQFF

V gene: TRBV18
clone size: .
D gene: .
J gene: TRBJ2-7
CDR3 DNA: TGTGCCAGCTCACCACGAGGGACTGTCGATACCTACGAGCAGTACTTC
CDR3 protein: CASSPRGTVDTYEQYF

V gene: TRBV28
clone size: .
D gene: .
J gene: TRBJ2-1
CDR3 DNA: TGTGCCAAACCTTGCACTAGTTCGATTGGTCATGAGCAGTTCTTC
CDR3 protein: CAKPCTSSIGHEQFF

V gene: TRBV6-1
clone size: .
D gene: .
J gene: TRBJ2-3
CDR3 DNA: TGTGCCAGCAGCCAGGGTATACGCCAGCAGTATTTT
CDR3 protein: CASSQGIRQQYF

V gene: TRBV5-6
clone size: .
D gene: .
J gene: TRBJ2-5
CDR3 DNA: TGTGCCAGCAGCCTACGGACGGGAGAAGAGACCCAGTACTTC
CDR3 protein: CASSLRTGEETQYF

V gene: TRBV21-1
clone size: few
D gene: .
J gene: TRBJ1-5
CDR3 DNA: TGTGCCAGCAGCAAAGGAGGGACAGGGGACGATAGCAATCAGCCCCAGCATTTT
CDR3 protein: CASSKGGTGDDSNQPQHF

V gene: TRBV5-4
clone size: once
D gene: .
J gene: TRBJ2-7
CDR3 DNA: TGTGCCAGCAGCTTGGACAGATCCTACGAGCAGTACTTC
CDR3 protein: CASSLDRSYEQYF

V gene: TRBV20-1
clone size: .
D gene: TRBD2
J gene: TRBJ2-1
CDR3 DNA: TGCAGTGCTCCCCGGGGGGACGAGCAGTTCTTC
CDR3 protein: CSAPRGDEQFF

V gene: TRBV2
clone size: few
D gene: .
J gene: TRBJ1-4
CDR3 DNA: TGTGCCACAACCCAACACCGTAATGAAAAACTGTTTTTT
CDR3 protein: CATTQHRNEKLFF

V gene: TRBV9
clone size: .
D gene: TRBD1
J gene: TRBJ1-2
CDR3 DNA: TGTGCCAGCAGCGGTTCCGGGACAGGGGTAGGCTACACCTTC
CDR3 protein: CASSGSGTGVGYTF

V gene: TRBV14
clone size: once
D gene: .
J gene: TRBJ1-2
CDR3 DNA: TGTGCCAGCAGCTCAGGGTTACCCTTCTATGGCTACACCTTC
CDR3 protein: CASSSGLPFYGYTF

V gene: TRBV15
clone size: .
D gene: .
J gene: TRBJ2-5
CDR3 DNA: TGTGCCACCAGCAGAGAGGCTAGGCGAGAGACCCAGTACTTC
CDR3 protein: CATSREARRETQYF

V gene: TRBV5-1
clone size: .
D gene: TRBD2
J gene: TRBJ2-1
CDR3 DNA: TGCGCCAGCAAGGGGCCTAGCGGGAGGGGTAACAATGAGCAGTTCTTC
CDR3 protein: CASKGPSGRGNNEQFF

V gene: TRBV10-1
clone size: once
D gene: .
J gene: TRBJ1-2
CDR3 DNA: TGCGCCAGCAGTGAGTTGGGAGGTGGCAGAATTGGCTATGGCTACACCTTC
CDR3 protein: CASSELGGGRIGYGYTF

V gene: TRBV19
clone size: .
D gene: TRBD1
J gene: TRBJ1-2
CDR3 DNA: TGTGCCAGTAGTATAGCCCTGGGACAGGGGGACTATGGCTACACCTTC
CDR3 protein: CASSIALGQGDYGYTF

V gene: TRBV15
clone size: .
D gene: TRBD2
J gene: TRBJ2-1
CDR3 DNA: TGTGCCACCAGCAGAGGAGGAGCGGGAGGGCTAAGTGAGCAGTTCTTC
CDR3 protein: CATSRGGAGGLSEQFF

V gene: TRBV27
clone size: .
D gene: TRBD1
J gene: TRBJ1-2
CDR3 DNA: TGTGCCAGCAGTTCCGGGACAGGCAACTATGGCTACACCTTC
CDR3 protein: CASSSGTGNYGYTF

V gene: TRBV2
clone size: .
D gene: TRBD1
J gene: TRBJ1-2
CDR3 DNA: TGTGCCAGCAGTCCCACAGGGGGCGGACTCCTTGGCTACACCTTC
CDR3 protein: CASSPTGGGLLGYTF

V gene: TRBV9
clone size: .
D gene: .
J gene: TRBJ1-2
CDR3 DNA: TGTGCCAGCAGCCCCGAACATAACTATGGCTACACCTTC
CDR3 protein: CASSPEHNYGYTF

V gene: TRBV10-3
clone size: .
D gene: .
J gene: TRBJ2-3
CDR3 DNA: TGTGCCATCAGTGCAGGGGCTCCTACCACAGATACGCAGTATTTT
CDR3 protein: CAISAGAPTTDTQYF

V gene: TRBV10-3
clone size: .
D gene: .
J gene: TRBJ2-7
CDR3 DNA: TGTGCCATCAGTGCGTGGGACAAGACCTACGAGCAGTACTTC
CDR3 protein: CAISAWDKTYEQYF

V gene: TRBV14
clone size: .
D gene: .
J gene: TRBJ2-3
CDR3 DNA: TGTGCCAGCAGCCAAGACGGTGCGGGAAGGTCCACAGATACGCAGTATTTT
CDR3 protein: CASSQDGAGRSTDTQYF

V gene: TRBV29-1
clone size: .
D gene: TRBD2
J gene: TRBJ2-3
CDR3 DNA: TGCAGCGTTCCAGGGACTAGTGGTTGGGTAGATTATTTT
CDR3 protein: CSVPGTSGWVDYF

V gene: TRBV6-5
clone size: .
D gene: TRBD1
J gene: TRBJ1-1
CDR3 DNA: TGTGCCAGCAGGCCACAGGGGCTCACTGAAGCTTTCTTT
CDR3 protein: CASRPQGLTEAFF

V gene: TRBV28
clone size: .
D gene: TRBD1
J gene: TRBJ2-1
CDR3 DNA: TGTGCCAGCAGTTTAGGGACAGGGTTATTGAATGAGCAGTTCTTC
CDR3 protein: CASSLGTGLLNEQFF

V gene: TRBV6-1
clone size: few
D gene: .
J gene: TRBJ2-2
CDR3 DNA: TGTGCCAGCAGTGAAGCGCCAGGGGCAAGTGGGGAGCTGTTTTTT
CDR3 protein: CASSEAPGASGELFF

V gene: TRBV28
clone size: .
D gene: .
J gene: TRBJ1-1
CDR3 DNA: TGTGCCAGCAGCTCTAGGAACCAGGGGAGAAACACTGAAGCTTTCTTT
CDR3 protein: CASSSRNQGRNTEAFF

V gene: TRBV29-1
clone size: few
D gene: TRBD1
J gene: TRBJ1-1
CDR3 DNA: TGCAGCGTTGCCGGGGGGGTAGGGGGCGAGAGTATGAACACTGAAGCTTTCTTT
CDR3 protein: CSVAGGVGGESMNTEAFF

V gene: TRBV5-1
clone size: .
D gene: TRBD1
J gene: TRBJ1-2
CDR3 DNA: TGCGCCAGCAGCCCACCAACAGGGGGGGGTGGCTACACCTTC
CDR3 protein: CASSPPTGGGGYTF

V gene: TRBV19
clone size: .
D gene: TRBD1
J gene: TRBJ1-2
CDR3 DNA: TGTGCCAGTAGTATAGATTCGGCAGGGGGAGGCCGGGTCTATGGCTACACCTTC
CDR3 protein: CASSIDSAGGGRVYGYTF